A selection of T cell receptor beta chains follows, all from one sample in a study of blood T cell repertoires in COVID-19. The method was immunoSEQ multiplex PCR; TCRdb's version includes in-frame clones alone and lacks a portion of them. The repertoire includes fewer than 300,000 clones, roughly 80% of them detected once, and about 5% sits in the top ten. The sample taken for sequencing was PBMCs or T cells enriched from blood (not recorded which). Receptors were obtained from a man aged 40-50 years who had been exposed to COVID-19. Both conserved end residues are part of each CDR3. A D gene is named only where the DNA matches it firmly. Some rows mark clone size as missing; the rest say once, few, many or name a class of expanded clone.

size: .
V: TRBV18
J: TRBJ1-5
D: TRBD1
DNA: TGTGCCAGCTCACCGAACCCGACAGGGTTGAATCAGCCCCAGCATTTT
CDR3: CASSPNPTGLNQPQHF

size: .
V: TRBV24-1
J: TRBJ2-7
D: .
DNA: TGTGCCACCAGTGATGCCTACTACGAGCAGTACTTC
CDR3: CATSDAYYEQYF

size: once
V: TRBV11-2
J: TRBJ2-1
D: .
DNA: TGTGCCAGCAGCTTAACAGGTCTAGGGGAGCAGTTCTTC
CDR3: CASSLTGLGEQFF

size: .
V: TRBV9
J: TRBJ1-5
D: .
DNA: TGTGCCAGCAGCCGAGATAGCTCTTTTGGAGGGGATAGCAATCAGCCCCAGCATTTT
CDR3: CASSRDSSFGGDSNQPQHF

size: .
V: TRBV27
J: TRBJ1-5
D: TRBD1
DNA: TGTGCCAGCAGTCCACGACAGGGACAGCCCCAGCATTTT
CDR3: CASSPRQGQPQHF

size: .
V: TRBV5-1
J: TRBJ1-1
D: .
DNA: TGCGCCAGCAGCTTGGCCACCAGGGCAGGAGCTGAAGCTTTCTTT
CDR3: CASSLATRAGAEAFF

size: .
V: TRBV7-9
J: TRBJ1-2
D: .
DNA: TGTGCCAGCAGCTCTCCCTATGGCTACACCTTC
CDR3: CASSSPYGYTF

size: .
V: TRBV5-1
J: TRBJ2-1
D: .
DNA: TGCGCCAGCAGCTTGGGAGACAATGAGCAGTTCTTC
CDR3: CASSLGDNEQFF

size: .
V: TRBV6-6
J: TRBJ1-2
D: .
DNA: TGTGCCAGCACCGAGGACTATGGCTACACCTTC
CDR3: CASTEDYGYTF

size: once
V: TRBV9
J: TRBJ2-7
D: .
DNA: TGTGCCAGCAGCGCCTTCGGGACTCTAGGCTACGAGCAGTACTTC
CDR3: CASSAFGTLGYEQYF

size: once
V: TRBV9
J: TRBJ2-1
D: TRBD2
DNA: TGTGCCAGCAGCTCAGCGGGAGGGCCTTTCGAGGAGCAGTTCTTC
CDR3: CASSSAGGPFEEQFF

size: .
V: TRBV18
J: TRBJ2-7
D: TRBD1
DNA: TGTGCCAGCTCACCACCGAATGACAGGGGTCCCCGACAGTACTTC
CDR3: CASSPPNDRGPRQYF

size: few
V: TRBV4-2
J: TRBJ1-3
D: .
DNA: TGTGCCAGCAGCCAACAGGGTGGTGATGGAAACACCATATATTTT
CDR3: CASSQQGGDGNTIYF

size: .
V: TRBV6-1
J: TRBJ2-1
D: TRBD2
DNA: TGTGCCAGCAGTGGACGGACTAGCGGGAGGGGGGGTAATGAGCAGTTCTTC
CDR3: CASSGRTSGRGGNEQFF

size: .
V: TRBV5-4
J: TRBJ1-2
D: .
DNA: TGTGCCAGCAGCTCTGGACAGATCTATGGCTACACCTTC
CDR3: CASSSGQIYGYTF

size: once
V: TRBV24-1
J: TRBJ2-1
D: TRBD2
DNA: TGTGCCACCAGTGCCAGACTAGCGGGAGGGCTTGGGCAGTTCTTC
CDR3: CATSARLAGGLGQFF

size: .
V: TRBV11-2
J: TRBJ2-5
D: .
DNA: TGTGCCAGCAGCTTAGAAGGGGCAGGGGCACAGACCCAGTACTTC
CDR3: CASSLEGAGAQTQYF

size: .
V: TRBV2
J: TRBJ1-1
D: .
DNA: TGTGCCAGCAGAGACGACAGTCCCACTGAAGCTTTCTTT
CDR3: CASRDDSPTEAFF

size: .
V: TRBV12-3/TRBV12-4
J: TRBJ1-1
D: .
DNA: TGTGCCAGCAGCCGAGGGGAGGGAAGAGCTTTCTTT
CDR3: CASSRGEGRAFF

size: .
V: TRBV18
J: TRBJ2-7
D: TRBD1
DNA: TGTGCCAGCTCACCGGCCCCGGGACAGGGAGCCTACGAGCAGTACTTC
CDR3: CASSPAPGQGAYEQYF

size: .
V: TRBV12-3/TRBV12-4
J: TRBJ1-1
D: .
DNA: TGTGCCAGCACACTTCTCCAGGGCACTGAAGCTTTCTTT
CDR3: CASTLLQGTEAFF

size: once
V: TRBV7-9
J: TRBJ2-3
D: .
DNA: TGTGCCAGCACCCCGGGGGGCGGGACGATCTTCACAGATACGCAGTATTTT
CDR3: CASTPGGGTIFTDTQYF

size: once
V: TRBV7-3
J: TRBJ1-1
D: TRBD1
DNA: TGTGCCAGCAGCTTAGACGGGACAGGGGCCACTGAAGCTTTCTTT
CDR3: CASSLDGTGATEAFF

size: .
V: TRBV10-1
J: TRBJ2-7
D: .
DNA: TGCGCCAGCAGTGCGTCCCTGTCCTACGAGCAGTACTTC
CDR3: CASSASLSYEQYF

size: once
V: TRBV10-1
J: TRBJ2-5
D: TRBD2
DNA: TGCGCCAGCAGTGACCTCGCGGCGGGAGGGGACCAAGAGACCCAGTACTTC
CDR3: CASSDLAAGGDQETQYF

size: .
V: TRBV9
J: TRBJ1-1
D: TRBD1
DNA: TGTGCCAGCAGCGTAGGGGGTGGGACAGGGGGAACTGAAGCTTTCTTT
CDR3: CASSVGGGTGGTEAFF

size: .
V: TRBV7-9
J: TRBJ1-1
D: .
DNA: TGTGCCAGCAGCTTTTCTCACACTGAAGCTTTCTTT
CDR3: CASSFSHTEAFF

size: once
V: TRBV18
J: TRBJ1-1
D: TRBD1
DNA: TGTGCCAGCTCACCACCGGGGCAGGGGGCGCGGGGTGAAGCTTTCTTT
CDR3: CASSPPGQGARGEAFF

size: .
V: TRBV7-3
J: TRBJ2-1
D: TRBD2
DNA: TGTGCCAGCAGCTTATCTAGCGGGAGGTGGGATGAGCAGTTCTTC
CDR3: CASSLSSGRWDEQFF

size: .
V: TRBV3-1/TRBV3-2
J: TRBJ2-1
D: .
DNA: TGTGCCAGCAGCGCGCTCCGGGAGAATGAGCAGTTCTTC
CDR3: CASSALRENEQFF

size: .
V: TRBV6-5
J: TRBJ2-1
D: TRBD1
DNA: TGTGCCAGCAGTTTACTCCTCGGGACAGGGTTACAGTTCTTC
CDR3: CASSLLLGTGLQFF

size: .
V: TRBV5-1
J: TRBJ2-3
D: .
DNA: TGCGCCAGCAGCCCCCGTTTGAACGGACAAAGTGCCCCAGATACGCAGTATTTT
CDR3: CASSPRLNGQSAPDTQYF

size: .
V: TRBV2
J: TRBJ1-4
D: TRBD1
DNA: TGTGCCAGAAGAGACAGGGAAAATGAAAAACTGTTTTTT
CDR3: CARRDRENEKLFF

size: .
V: TRBV6-2/TRBV6-3
J: TRBJ1-2
D: .
DNA: TGTGCCAGCAGTTACTTAGTTCTCGTCTATGGCTACACCTTC
CDR3: CASSYLVLVYGYTF

size: .
V: TRBV4-1
J: TRBJ1-4
D: .
DNA: TGCGCCAGCAGCCTCAGAGGTGAAAAACTGTTTTTT
CDR3: CASSLRGEKLFF

size: .
V: TRBV19
J: TRBJ1-4
D: TRBD1
DNA: TGTGCCAGTAGTGATAGGTCAACAGGGGGCGAAAAACTGTTTTTT
CDR3: CASSDRSTGGEKLFF

size: .
V: TRBV6-4
J: TRBJ1-3
D: .
DNA: TGTGCCAGCAGTGACCATCCCCCCAAGGGTAGGGGCGGAAACACCATATATTTT
CDR3: CASSDHPPKGRGGNTIYF

size: .
V: TRBV13
J: TRBJ1-1
D: .
DNA: TGTGCCAGCAGCTTTGACAGGAGGATGAACACTGAAGCTTTCTTT
CDR3: CASSFDRRMNTEAFF